These 25 T cell receptor beta chains were all obtained from the same sample, sequenced in a study of T cells in women clearing cervical HPV infection (dated 2018 in TCRdb). To prepare the library, the immunoSEQ multiplex PCR assay was applied. Held by TCRdb, this immuneACCESS table contains in-frame sequences only and omits some clones. Under half of the omission traces to an unresolved V gene where checked; the cause of the rest is unknown. Per the sample table, the count is approximately 20,000 clones. Less than 3.5% of the sample is in the top ten clones. The sample taken for sequencing was blood buffy coat. The receptors here all came from a woman aged 18 to 75 with a cervical HPV16 infection that either progressed to CIN3+ or cleared (not recorded which).

Of note for this clone: The CDR3 end is not reached by the read, which stops 3 residues before it; the germline J gene fills it in. The rearrangement links TRBV19 to TRBJ1-2; D may be TRBD1 (5 bases). The germline V gene has CDR1 LNHDA and CDR2 SQIVND (reference sequence). CDR3 length: 12 amino acids. The chain's CDR3 is CASSWGVRGYTF. CDR3 bases read: TGTGCCAGTAGTTGGGGGGTGAGGGGC.

With respect to this clone: The CDR3 is cut off 3 residues early in the read; its end comes from the germline J gene. The gene calls are TRBV5-6 and TRBJ2-2, with TRBD1 as a possible D gene (5 bases). There are 15 residues in the CDR3. Germline loops: CDR1 SGHDT, CDR2 YYEEEE. Trimming left V 5 bases short and J 1 base short, with 12 bases between. The DNA read from the CDR3 is TGTGCCAGCAGAGAAGGACATAGGAACACCGGGGAG. This translates into CASREGHRNTGE. The entire CDR3 protein reads CASREGHRNTGELFF.

Worth noting for this clone: The read gets to within 3 residues of the CDR3 end, and the germline J gene fills in the rest. This chain joins TRBV5-1 and TRBJ2-5, with D tentatively TRBD1 (6 bases). Per germline, CDR1 SGHRS and CDR2 YFSETQ. V lost 5 bases, J lost 1 base, and 9 bases lay in between. This CDR3 spans 13 amino acids. The sequenced CDR3 bases are TGCGCCAGCAGGGGGACAACCCAAGAGACC. This encodes CASRGTTQET. The entire CDR3 sequence reads CASRGTTQETQYF. The variable domain in full, with the rest retrieved from reference TRBV5-1 and TRBJ2-5, is KAGVTQTPRYLIKTRGQQVTLSCSPISGHRSVSWYQQTPGQGLQFLFEYFSETQRNKGNFPGRFSGRQFSNSRSEMNVSTLELGDSALYLCASRGTTQETQYFGPGTRLLVL.

With respect to this clone: The read terminates 3 residues ahead of where the CDR3 ends, so the germline J gene completes it. The chain combines TRBV19 with TRBJ2-1; 9 bases are a match to TRBD1. The germline V gene encodes CDR1 LNHDA and CDR2 SQIVND (reference sequence). The CDR3 sequence is 17 residues long. Unmatched junction bases numbered 13, after V lost 5 bases and J lost 5 bases. The CDR3 here is CASSPNLGTGFNNEQFF. Partial CDR3 DNA: TGTGCCAGTAGTCCAAACCTCGGGACAGGGTTTAACAATGAG.

With respect to this clone: The read terminates 3 residues ahead of where the CDR3 ends, so the germline J gene completes it. The chain couples TRBV29-1 to TRBJ1-2, with a possible D match to TRBD1 (6 bases). V was pared by 6 bases and J by 2 bases, with 10 bases between. The CDR3 is 12 residues long. The V gene's germline CDR1 is SQVTM and CDR2 ANQGSEA. CDR3 region: CSVGGANYGYTF. CDR3 DNA (partial): TGCAGCGTCGGGGGGGCAAACTATGGC.

As for this clone: The sequenced fragment ends 3 residues before the CDR3 boundary, so the rest is inferred from the germline J gene. This sequence joins TRBV18 and TRBJ1-1, with TRBD1 matching 9 bases. The length of the CDR3 is 15 residues. Germline V gene data show CDR1 as KGHSH and CDR2 as LQKENI. With V trimmed by 6 bases and J by 7 bases, 12 bases remained unmatched. The CDR3 is CASSDMGQGRNEAFF. The DNA read from the CDR3 is TGTGCCAGCTCTGATATGGGACAGGGAAGAAATGAA.

In regard to this clone: The read stops 3 residues short of the end of the CDR3; the missing end is completed from the germline J gene. The chain employs TRBV20-1 and TRBJ1-4; no definite D call. Germline V lookup: CDR1 DFQATT, CDR2 SNEGSKA (reference sequence). Trimming cost V 5 bases and J 0 bases, with 4 bases left between them. The CDR3 extends over 12 amino acids. This CDR3 reads CSAQATNEKLFF. Incomplete CDR3 DNA: TGCAGTGCTCAGGCAACTAATGAAAAA.

Note on this clone: The read finishes 3 residues shy of the CDR3 end, and the germline J gene is used to complete it. The chain couples TRBV11-2 to TRBJ2-5; a possible D gene is TRBD2 (6 bases). Germline V gene data show CDR1 as SGHAT and CDR2 as FQNNGV. Trimming took 6 bases from V and 3 from J, leaving 14 bases between them. This CDR3 comprises 14 residues. The CDR3 loop reads CASRIRTIEETQYF. The CDR3 bases that were read are TGTGCCAGCAGAATCCGGACTATAGAAGAGACC.

Comments on this clone: The read gets to within 3 residues of the CDR3 end, and the germline J gene fills in the rest. The chain employs TRBV2 and TRBJ2-3, with D tentatively TRBD2 (6 bases). Germline V gene data show CDR1 as SNHLY and CDR2 as FYNNEI. This CDR3 has 15 residues. Trimming cost V 10 bases and J 4 bases, with 21 bases left between them. CDR3 bases read: TGTGCCACCAACCTTTACCGGGACTTCGCAGATACG. Translated, it gives CATNLYRDFADT. The entire CDR3 protein is CATNLYRDFADTQYF. The whole variable domain, filled in from reference TRBV2 and TRBJ2-3, reads EPEVTQTPSHQVTQMGQEVILRCVPISNHLYFYWYRQILGQKVEFLVSFYNNEISEKSEIFDDQFSVERPDGSNFTLKIRSTKLEDSAMYFCATNLYRDFADTQYFGPGTRLTVL.

This CDR3 reads CASSFPGVHEQYF. Partial CDR3 DNA: TGTGCCAGCAGTTTTCCCGGGGTCCACGAG. This chain connects TRBV12-3 or TRBV12-4 to TRBJ2-7; tentatively, D is TRBD2 (5 bases). Read data end 3 residues before the CDR3 end; the end is taken from the germline J gene. The CDR3 is 13 amino acids. V lost 3 bases and J 5 bases, leaving 11 bases between the germline ends.

On this clone itself: The missing CDR3 end, 3 residues past where the read stops, is filled in from the germline J gene. J is TRBJ2-7 and V is TRBV30, with 8 bases matching TRBD1. The germline gives CDR1 GTSNPN, CDR2 SVGIG (reference sequence). With 0 bases clipped from V and 3 bases from J, the junction kept 1 base outside the gene matches. This CDR3 spans 13 amino acids. The CDR3 DNA, read in part, is TGTGCCTGGAGTGTAGGGACAGGCTACGAG. It specifies CAWSVGTGYE. The whole CDR3 reads CAWSVGTGYEQYF.

Concerning this clone itself: The read terminates 3 residues ahead of where the CDR3 ends, so the germline J gene completes it. The rearrangement joins TRBV2 to TRBJ1-4; D is perhaps TRBD1 (6 bases). This CDR3 comprises 16 residues. The germline V gene encodes CDR1 SNHLY and CDR2 FYNNEI. Trimming removed 7 bases at V and 8 bases at J, with 23 bases between. The CDR3 DNA, read in part, is TGTGCCAGCACTACTACCCAAGCCAGGGGAGGGGAAAAA. Translating it yields CASTTTQARGGEK. The whole CDR3 sequence reads CASTTTQARGGEKLFF.

Comment on this clone: The CDR3 end falls 3 residues outside the read, so it is completed with the germline J gene. V usage is TRBV6-2 or TRBV6-3 and J usage is TRBJ1-3; no firm D call. V lost 5 bases, J lost 0 bases, and 11 bases lay in between. The CDR3 length is 15 residues. Per germline, CDR1 MNHEY and CDR2 SVGEGT. The sequenced CDR3 bases are TGTGCCAGCAGTCCCGACACGCACTCTGGAAACACC. Its translation is CASSPDTHSGNT. The entire CDR3 protein is CASSPDTHSGNTIYF.

Notes on this clone: Read coverage stops 3 residues before the CDR3 terminus; the germline J gene supplies the remainder. V usage is TRBV5-1 and J usage is TRBJ1-2, with a tentative D call TRBD1 (5 bases). The CDR3 is made up of 13 amino acids. The germline V gene has CDR1 SGHRS and CDR2 YFSETQ. CDR3 sequence: CASSPAEGQGYTF. The CDR3 bases that were read are TGCGCCAGCAGCCCCGCCGAGGGGCAGGGC.

Points on this clone: The sequenced fragment ends 3 residues before the CDR3 boundary, so the rest is inferred from the germline J gene. This chain links TRBV4-1 with TRBJ2-6; D is undetermined. The CDR3 covers 15 residues. With 4 bases removed from V and 0 bases from J, the gap between germline ends came to 7 bases. Germline V gene sequence: CDR1 MGHRA, CDR2 YSYEKL. The part of the CDR3 DNA that was read is TGCGCCAGCAGCCCGCGGAACTCTGGGGCCAACGTC. Residues: CASSPRNSGANV. The entire CDR3 sequence reads CASSPRNSGANVLTF.

Regarding this clone: Read data end 3 residues before the CDR3 end; the end is taken from the germline J gene. The V call is TRBV2, the J call TRBJ2-5, with D unclear. Germline loops: CDR1 SNHLY, CDR2 FYNNEI. The V and J ends lost 5 bases and 1 base respectively, with 8 bases between them. This CDR3 region has 13 residues. CDR3: CASSYTPQETQYF. CDR3 DNA, as far as it was read: TGTGCCAGCAGTTACACACCCCAAGAGACC.

On this clone itself: The sequence runs out 3 residues before the end of the CDR3; the remainder is reconstructed from the germline J gene. The rearrangement uses TRBV5-8 and TRBJ1-4, with D perhaps matching TRBD1 (6 bases). Germline V gene sequence: CDR1 SGHTS, CDR2 YDEGEE. V lost 2 bases and J 7 bases, leaving 12 bases between the germline ends. The CDR3 has 14 amino acids. The CDR3: CASSLLGAGEKLFF. The CDR3 DNA, read in part, is TGTGCCAGCAGCTTATTGGGGGCTGGTGAAAAA.

Comment on this clone: The read comes to an end 3 residues before the CDR3 does, leaving the germline J gene to fill in the end. The V gene is TRBV5-5, the J gene TRBJ1-1; D unresolved. Germline V gene lookup returns CDR1 SGHKS and CDR2 YYEKEE (reference sequence). Trimming left V 0 bases short and J 3 bases short, with 9 bases between. This CDR3 comprises 14 residues. The part of the CDR3 DNA that was read is TGTGCCAGCAGCTTGGGGTGGGCAGACACTGAA. This encodes CASSLGWADTE. The whole CDR3 region reads CASSLGWADTEAFF.

A note on this clone: The read gets to within 3 residues of the CDR3 end, and the germline J gene fills in the rest. This rearrangement joins TRBV27 to TRBJ2-5; D not resolved. The CDR3 loop spans 15 amino acids. The ends were cut back, 5 bases at V and 0 bases at J, with 13 bases in the middle. CDR1 is MNHEY, CDR2 SMNVEV, per germline (reference sequence). The CDR3 protein is CASSLLNSYQETQYF. The DNA read from the CDR3 is TGTGCCAGCAGTCTCCTGAACTCGTACCAAGAGACC.

With respect to this clone: The read halts 3 residues ahead of the CDR3 end, with the missing end drawn from the germline J gene. This rearrangement joins TRBV7-8 to TRBJ2-1; possibly TRBD1 for D (5 bases). V was pared by 6 bases and J by 5 bases, with 26 bases between. This CDR3 has 18 amino acids. Germline CDR1 and CDR2: SGHVS and FQNEAQ. The CDR3 sequence is CASSLPLAGRETDNEQFF. The sequenced CDR3 bases are TGTGCCAGCAGTTTACCCCTCGCCGGCAGGGAAACGGACAATGAG.

As concerns this clone: The CDR3 goes on 3 residues after the read ends, and that part is filled in from the germline J gene. The rearrangement links TRBV20-1 to TRBJ1-1; 8 bases are a match to TRBD1. Losses at the gene ends were 3 bases for V and 4 bases for J; bases not matched to a gene: 4. CDR1 and CDR2 (germline): DFQATT, SNEGSKA (reference sequence). There are 13 residues in the CDR3. The CDR3 spells CSARTGDGTEAFF. The DNA read from the CDR3 is TGCAGTGCTAGGACAGGGGACGGCACTGAA.

With regard to this clone: With the read ending 3 residues before the CDR3 end, the germline J gene is used to fill in that end. This chain links TRBV7-2 with TRBJ1-3; D gene unclear. Germline CDR1 and CDR2: SGHTA and FQGNSA. There are 14 residues in the CDR3. The V gene lost 3 bases and the J gene lost 1 base, with 7 bases spanning the gap. CDR3 in amino acids: CASSLKGSGNTIYF. The CDR3 bases that were read are TGTGCCAGCAGCTTGAAAGGGTCTGGAAACACC. Full variable domain (remainder filled in from reference TRBV7-2 and TRBJ1-3): GAGVSQSPSNKVTEKGKDVELRCDPISGHTALYWYRQSLGQGLEFLIYFQGNSAPDKSGLPSDRFSAERTGGSVSTLTIQRTQQEDSAVYLCASSLKGSGNTIYFGEGSWLTVV.

Worth noting for this clone: Read coverage stops 3 residues before the CDR3 terminus; the germline J gene supplies the remainder. The chain employs TRBV20-1 and TRBJ2-5, with 8 positions matching TRBD1. Per the germline V gene, CDR1 is DFQATT and CDR2 is SNEGSKA (reference sequence). V gave up 6 bases and J gave up 5 bases; unmatched junction bases: 8. This CDR3 region has 13 residues. The CDR3 bases that were read are TGCAGTGCCCCCGCAGGGGGCCGCGAGACC. Its translation is CSAPAGGRET. The complete CDR3 sequence is CSAPAGGRETQYF.

Notes on this clone: The sequenced fragment ends 3 residues before the CDR3 boundary, so the rest is inferred from the germline J gene. The rearrangement uses TRBV6-8 and TRBJ1-3, with 11 nucleotides matching TRBD1. The CDR3 consists of 20 residues. Germline lookup yields CDR1 MNHGY and CDR2 SAAAGT. V lost 0 bases and J lost 5; bases outside the gene matches: 15. The CDR3 bases that were read are TGTGCCAGCAGTTACTCGGTTGGACAGGGGGCAAGCCTAACGAGAAACACC. It codes for CASSYSVGQGASLTRNT. The CDR3 in its entirety is CASSYSVGQGASLTRNTIYF.

In regard to this clone: The read finishes 3 residues shy of the CDR3 end, and the germline J gene is used to complete it. The V gene is TRBV7-6, the J gene TRBJ2-1, with 9 bases that match TRBD2. V lost 1 base and J lost 4; bases outside the gene matches: 5. This CDR3 is built from 16 residues. Germline assignment: CDR1 SGHVS and CDR2 FNYEAQ. The CDR3 loop reads CASSLEGSGGYNEQFF. The sequenced part of the CDR3 DNA is TGTGCCAGCAGCTTAGAAGGTAGCGGGGGTTACAATGAG.